The 10 T cell receptor beta chains below come from one sample, sequenced in a study of blood T cell repertoires in COVID-19. Measured with immunoSEQ multiplex PCR; TCRdb has only the in-frame clones, and not every one. Of 150,000 to 200,000 clones detected, less than 85% appear once; the ten largest clones hold approximately 4.7%. The sample comprised PBMCs or T cells enriched from blood (not recorded which). The origin of the receptors is a woman between 55 and 75 years old with acute COVID-19.

The V call is TRBV30, the J call TRBJ2-2, with 7 bases matching TRBD2. The CDR3 runs to 15 residues. Germline V gene data show CDR1 as GTSNPN and CDR2 as SVGIG (reference sequence). V lost 0 bases to trimming and J lost 7 bases; unmatched junction nucleotides: 8. Here the CDR3 reads CAWSVLAGVGGELFF. CDR3 nucleotides: TGTGCCTGGAGTGTATTGGCGGGAGTTGGCGGGGAGCTGTTTTTT.

The gene calls are TRBV7-8 and TRBJ2-1, with a tentative D call TRBD2 (6 bases). CDR3 length: 13 residues. Germline V gives CDR1 SGHVS, CDR2 FQNEAQ. The V end lost 5 bases, the J end lost 6 bases, and 11 bases lay between the germline ends. The CDR3: CASSLGLSNEQFF. The CDR3 DNA reads TGTGCCAGCAGCCTAGGACTAAGCAATGAGCAGTTCTTC.

This clone has at least ten counts. The chain links TRBV23-1 to TRBJ1-1; the D gene is possibly TRBD1 (6 bases). TRBV23-1 is classed as an ORF, of uncertain function. The CDR3 sequence is 13 residues long. With 6 bases removed from V and 5 bases from J, the gap between germline ends came to 13 bases. The CDR3 spells CASRGHLSTEAFF. CDR3 nucleotide sequence: TGCGCCAGCAGGGGACATTTATCTACTGAAGCTTTCTTT.

The chain couples TRBV19 to TRBJ1-5, with 10 positions matching TRBD1. In germline, CDR1 is LNHDA, CDR2 SQIVND (reference sequence). The V segment lost 3 bases and the J segment 5 bases; nucleotides outside the gene matches: 10. There are 17 residues in the CDR3. The CDR3 nucleotides read TGTGCCAGTAGTATCCGTTTCAGGACAGGGGGTGATCAGCCCCAGCATTTT. Amino acid sequence: CASSIRFRTGGDQPQHF.

The chain employs TRBV19 and TRBJ1-2, with 10 bases aligning to TRBD1. Germline V gene data show CDR1 as LNHDA and CDR2 as SQIVND (reference sequence). The CDR3 consists of 13 residues. Unmatched junction bases numbered 1, after V lost 5 bases and J lost 4 bases. Here the CDR3 reads CASSGTGVYGYTF. The DNA of the CDR3 is TGTGCCAGTAGTGGGACAGGGGTCTATGGCTACACCTTC.

This chain uses TRBV15 with TRBJ1-1; TRBD1 is a possible D gene (6 bases). With 1 base removed from V and 10 bases from J, the gap between germline ends came to 13 bases. The CDR3 extends over 13 amino acids. CDR1 and CDR2 (germline): LNHNV, YYDKDF (reference sequence). CDR3 residues: CATSRGEGVVAFF. As DNA, the CDR3 is TGTGCCACCAGCAGAGGTGAGGGGGTGGTAGCTTTCTTT.

The J gene is TRBJ2-3, the V gene TRBV2; D gene ambiguous. The V end was cut by 5 bases, the J end by 0 bases, with 15 bases between. This CDR3 contains 16 residues. The germline gives CDR1 SNHLY, CDR2 FYNNEI. In nucleotides, the CDR3 is TGTGCCAGCAGTAGAGGTTTAAGTGCTAGCACAGATACGCAGTATTTT. Its translation is CASSRGLSASTDTQYF.

This chain joins TRBV5-1 and TRBJ2-2, with no clear D. This CDR3 comprises 13 residues. V was trimmed by 4 bases and J by 6 bases, leaving 10 bases between them. Germline lookup yields CDR1 SGHRS and CDR2 YFSETQ. The CDR3 region has the DNA TGCGCCAGCAGCCCCGCTTTAGCCGGGGAGCTGTTTTTT. It is translated as CASSPALAGELFF. Combining the CDR3 with reference TRBV5-1 and TRBJ2-2 gives the whole variable domain KAGVTQTPRYLIKTRGQQVTLSCSPISGHRSVSWYQQTPGQGLQFLFEYFSETQRNKGNFPGRFSGRQFSNSRSEMNVSTLELGDSALYLCASSPALAGELFFGEGSRLTVL.

The chain links TRBV11-2 to TRBJ2-5; D is perhaps TRBD1 (5 bases). Trimming took off 6 bases at V and 1 base at J, with 9 bases between the two ends. CDR1 is SGHAT, CDR2 FQNNGV, per germline. CDR3 size: 13 residues. CDR3 protein: CASRTQGQETQYF. The CDR3 region has the DNA TGTGCCAGCAGGACCCAGGGCCAAGAGACCCAGTACTTC.

The V call is TRBV27, the J call TRBJ2-5; 7 bases are shared with TRBD1. The CDR3 runs to 14 residues. V lost 2 bases to trimming and J lost 2 bases; unmatched junction nucleotides: 2. Per the germline V gene, CDR1 is MNHEY and CDR2 is SMNVEV (reference sequence). CDR3 in DNA: TGTGCCAGCAGTTTAATGGGACAGCAAGAGACCCAGTACTTC. Protein product: CASSLMGQQETQYF.